The 10 T cell receptor beta chains reported below all come from one sample, sequenced in a study of immune evolution from preneoplasia to lung adenocarcinoma. Only in-frame clones appear in the TCRdb table, and some are missing; sequencing was by immunoSEQ multiplex PCR. The table has about 6,300 clones, 70% to 80% seen once. The sample consisted of FFPE minimally invasive lung adenocarcinoma tissue. All receptors come from a person aged 60-79 years with lung adenocarcinoma.

Here the CDR3 DNA reads TGTGCCAGCAGCGTTTTATCCGGCCTGACTAGCGGGAGGAACACCGGGGAGCTGTTTTTT. This translates into CASSVLSGLTSGRNTGELFF. The V call is TRBV9, the J call TRBJ2-2, with 12 bases aligning to TRBD2. The V gene end was trimmed by 2 bases and the J gene end by 1 base; junction bases not matched to a gene: 12. This CDR3 has 20 amino acids. In germline, CDR1 is SGDLS, CDR2 YYNGEE. The entire variable domain, with the rest obtained from reference TRBV9 and TRBJ2-2, is as follows: DSGVTQTPKHLITATGQRVTLRCSPRSGDLSVYWYQQSLDQGLQFLIQYYNGEERAKGNILERFSAQQFPDLHSELNLSSLELGDSALYFCASSVLSGLTSGRNTGELFFGEGSRLTVL.

The rearrangement joins TRBV6-5 to TRBJ1-4; D not resolved. The germline gives CDR1 MNHEY, CDR2 SVGAGI. CDR3 length: 14 residues. Trimming stripped 0 bases from V and 2 bases from J, with 4 bases between. CDR3 protein: CASSYSRTNEKLFF. As DNA, the CDR3 is TGTGCCAGCAGTTACTCGAGGACTAATGAAAAACTGTTTTTT.

The chain couples TRBV28 to TRBJ2-1, with 12 bases fitting TRBD2. The CDR3 totals 16 residues. Germline-derived CDR1 and CDR2 are MDHEN and SYDVKM. The ends lost 4 bases at V and 7 bases at J; junction bases unmatched: 8. The DNA for the CDR3 is TGTGCCAGCAGTTCGCTGACTAGCGGGAGAGTAAATGAGCAGTTCTTC. Amino acids: CASSSLTSGRVNEQFF.

The chain has TRBV5-1 and TRBJ1-2; 7 bases are shared with TRBD1. This CDR3 contains 14 residues. Germline CDR1 and CDR2: SGHRS and YFSETQ. V trimming: 0 bases; J trimming: 4 bases; junction bases outside the gene matches: 3. Written as DNA, the CDR3 is TGCGCCAGCAGCTTGGAGGGACAGCGCTATGGCTACACCTTC. Protein: CASSLEGQRYGYTF.

This chain uses TRBV5-4 with TRBJ2-5, with 12 nucleotides matching TRBD2. V dropped 4 bases and J dropped 5; count of bases not matched to a gene: 12. This CDR3 contains 17 residues. Germline V gene sequence: CDR1 SGHNT, CDR2 YYREEE (reference sequence). In DNA form, the CDR3 reads TGTGCCAGCAGCCCCACGTCTAGCGGGAGGGCCTCCGAGACCCAGTACTTC. Its translation is CASSPTSSGRASETQYF.

This chain connects TRBV29-1 to TRBJ2-7; D is perhaps TRBD1 (6 bases). The V gene lost 7 bases and the J gene lost 0 bases, with 16 bases spanning the gap. CDR1 and CDR2 (germline): SQVTM, ANQGSEA. This CDR3 contains 14 residues. The CDR3 nucleotides read TGCAGCGCTTCTCCCGGGACAAACTCCTACGAGCAGTACTTC. Translation gives CSASPGTNSYEQYF.

The count of this clone is one. The chain employs TRBV2 and TRBJ1-5; 12 bases align to TRBD1. V shed 7 bases, J shed 7 bases, and the junction held 8 bases outside the gene matches. This CDR3 is 15 amino acids long. Germline values: CDR1 SNHLY, CDR2 FYNNEI. CDR3 nucleotide sequence: TGTGCCAGCACCCAGGGACAGGGGGCGGGACAGCCCCAGCATTTT. Translation: CASTQGQGAGQPQHF.

The rearrangement links TRBV9 to TRBJ2-1, with 9 bases that match TRBD2. Germline CDR1 reads SGDLS; CDR2 reads YYNGEE. With 0 bases clipped from V and 6 bases from J, the junction kept 4 bases outside the gene matches. This CDR3 comprises 15 residues. CDR3 region: CASSVAAGGPNEQFF. CDR3 DNA: TGTGCCAGCAGCGTAGCGGCGGGAGGGCCCAATGAGCAGTTCTTC.

The rearrangement joins TRBV20-1 to TRBJ2-1; D is unresolved. The CDR3 is made up of 10 amino acids. The germline V gene encodes CDR1 DFQATT and CDR2 SNEGSKA (reference sequence). V was clipped by 3 bases and J by 5 bases, with 2 bases between them. In DNA, the CDR3 is TGCAGTGCTAGTAACAATGAGCAGTTCTTC. It is translated as CSASNNEQFF.

This sequence joins TRBV6-5 and TRBJ2-6; D is unresolved. V gave up 6 bases and J gave up 4 bases, with 13 bases separating them. The germline V gene encodes CDR1 MNHEY and CDR2 SVGAGI. This CDR3 is 15 amino acids long. CDR3 residues: CASSISTAGANVLTF. DNA of the CDR3: TGTGCCAGCAGCATAAGTACAGCAGGGGCCAACGTCCTGACTTTC.